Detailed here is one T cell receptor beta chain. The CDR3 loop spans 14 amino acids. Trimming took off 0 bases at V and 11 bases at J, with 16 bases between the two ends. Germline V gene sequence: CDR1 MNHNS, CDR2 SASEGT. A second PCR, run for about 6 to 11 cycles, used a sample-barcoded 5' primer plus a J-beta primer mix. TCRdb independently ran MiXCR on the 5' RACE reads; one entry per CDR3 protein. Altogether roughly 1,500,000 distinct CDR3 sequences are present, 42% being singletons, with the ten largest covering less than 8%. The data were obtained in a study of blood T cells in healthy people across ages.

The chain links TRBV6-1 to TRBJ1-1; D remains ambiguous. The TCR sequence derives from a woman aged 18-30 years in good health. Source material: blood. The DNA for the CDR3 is TGTGCCAGCAGTGAAGCGAAATTAACCCGCCGCGCTTTCTTT. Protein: CASSEAKLTRRAFF.